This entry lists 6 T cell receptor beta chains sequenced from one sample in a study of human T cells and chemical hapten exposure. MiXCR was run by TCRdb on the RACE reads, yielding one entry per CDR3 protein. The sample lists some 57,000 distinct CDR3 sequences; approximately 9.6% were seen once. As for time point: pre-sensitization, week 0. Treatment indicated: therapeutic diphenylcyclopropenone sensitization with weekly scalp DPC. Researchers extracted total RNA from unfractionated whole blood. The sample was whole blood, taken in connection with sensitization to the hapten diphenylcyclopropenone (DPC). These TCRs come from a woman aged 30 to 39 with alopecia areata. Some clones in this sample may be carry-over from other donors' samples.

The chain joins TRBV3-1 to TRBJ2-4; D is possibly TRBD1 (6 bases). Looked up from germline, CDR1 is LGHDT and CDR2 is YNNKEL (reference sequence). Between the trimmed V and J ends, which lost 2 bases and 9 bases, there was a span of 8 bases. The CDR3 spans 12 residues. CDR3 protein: CASSQQGRIQYF. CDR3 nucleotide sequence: TGTGCCAGCAGCCAACAGGGGCGCATTCAGTACTTC.

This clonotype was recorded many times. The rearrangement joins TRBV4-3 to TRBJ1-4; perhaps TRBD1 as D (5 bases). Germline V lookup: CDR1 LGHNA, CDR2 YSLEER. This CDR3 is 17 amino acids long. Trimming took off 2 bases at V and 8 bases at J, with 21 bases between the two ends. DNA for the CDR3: TGCGCCAGCAGCCAAAAGGGGATGGGGGAGTTAAAAGAAAAACTGTTTTTT. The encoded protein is CASSQKGMGELKEKLFF.

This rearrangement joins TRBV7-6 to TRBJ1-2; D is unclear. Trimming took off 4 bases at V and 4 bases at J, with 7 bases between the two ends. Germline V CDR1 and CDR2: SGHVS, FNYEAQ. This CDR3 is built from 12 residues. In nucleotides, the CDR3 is TGTGCCAGCAGCTCTGGTGCCTATGGCTACACCTTC. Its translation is CASSSGAYGYTF.

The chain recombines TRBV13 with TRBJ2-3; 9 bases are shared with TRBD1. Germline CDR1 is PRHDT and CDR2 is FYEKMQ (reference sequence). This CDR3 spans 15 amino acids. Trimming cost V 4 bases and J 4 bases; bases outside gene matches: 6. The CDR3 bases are TGTGCCAGCAGCTCCGGGACAGGGTTGGCAGATACGCAGTATTTT. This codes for CASSSGTGLADTQYF.

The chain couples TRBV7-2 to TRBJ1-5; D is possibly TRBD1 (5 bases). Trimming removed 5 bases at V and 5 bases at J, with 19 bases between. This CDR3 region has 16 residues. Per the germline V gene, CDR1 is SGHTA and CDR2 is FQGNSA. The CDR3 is CASSLLPIGADQPQHF. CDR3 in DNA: TGTGCCAGCAGCCTACTCCCGATAGGGGCGGATCAGCCCCAGCATTTT.

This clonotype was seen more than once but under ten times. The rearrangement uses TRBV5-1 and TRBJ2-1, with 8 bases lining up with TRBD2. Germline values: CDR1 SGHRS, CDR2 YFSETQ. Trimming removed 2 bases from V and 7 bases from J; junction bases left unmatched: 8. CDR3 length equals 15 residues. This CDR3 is CASSLNGGGSNEQFF. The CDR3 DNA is TGCGCCAGCAGCTTAAACGGGGGGGGTAGTAATGAGCAGTTCTTC.